Detailed here is one T cell receptor (beta chain). What it binds is not known. This record belongs to a study of blood T cells in healthy people across ages. Total RNA amounts of at least 5 micrograms were extracted per sample. The study's findings and limits: The study regarded diversity estimates from one million T cells as underestimates.

V lost 3 bases, J lost 3 bases, and 6 bases lay in between. CDR3 length: 13 amino acids. The germline CDR1 and CDR2 sequences are MRHNA and SNTAGT. With a J-beta primer mix and a sample-barcoded 5' primer, a second PCR ran about 7 to 12 cycles. A template-switch adaptor with 12 random nucleotides tagged each cDNA molecule. TCRdb itself ran the 5' RACE reads through MiXCR, one entry per CDR3 protein. This sample yields some 760,000 distinct CDR3 sequences, of which 20% to 30% are seen a single time; 9% to 9.5% belongs to the top ten. These same data were also listed under a study on T cells of mothers and their children. That paper notes: Once extracted, all RNA went into cDNA synthesis at roughly 1.4 ug per 15 ul.

The J gene is TRBJ2-1, the V gene TRBV6-4; D uncertain. Material: blood. This sequence originates from a boy between 5 and 17 years old in good health. CDR3 region: CASSESDYNEQFF. As DNA, the CDR3 is TGTGCCAGCAGTGAGTCAGACTACAATGAGCAGTTCTTC.